This T cell receptor (beta chain) is drawn from a study of cytomegalovirus exposure and HLA in healthy donors. Points from the study as a whole: The authors excluded some V segments, including TRBV6-2 and TRBV6-3, as indistinguishable.

About this clone: What it recognizes is unknown.

Vbeta (60) and Jbeta (13) primers were used in the PCR. Original methodology: In a later analysis, the count reached tens of millions of unique TCR beta chains, with roughly 9.9 million shared. The data were produced by immunoSEQ multiplex PCR, yet TCRdb's version contains in-frame clones alone and is incomplete. Clonal size and the V and J genes are those of that table, whereas D and trimming came from the DNA. The table includes 160,000 or so clones, approximately 88% detected once. From germline, CDR1 is WNHNN and CDR2 SYGVQD (reference sequence). V was clipped by 6 bases and J by 8 bases; unmatched bases: 8. CDR3 length equals 13 residues.

The TCR originated in a woman under 30 in good health and CMV-seronegative. The sequenced sample consisted of PBMCs. V gene TRBV10-1 combines with J gene TRBJ1-2; TRBD1 matches at 8 bases. Here the CDR3 DNA reads TGCGCCAGCAGCAAAGACAGGGGATTCGGCTACACCTTC. Protein sequence: CASSKDRGFGYTF.